A single sample gave rise to the 32 T cell receptor beta chains below, sequenced in a study of shared clonotypes between healthy human individuals. Naive CD8 cells comprised CD45RO-negative, CCR7-positively selected cells, excluding terminally differentiated effector memory CD45RA+ cells. Some clones are missing from TCRdb's copy, which holds only in-frame ones; the method was immunoSEQ multiplex PCR. The profile shows hundreds of thousands of clones, more than 85% of them singletons. The sequencing input was naive CD8+ T cells sorted from blood. The receptor set was obtained from a young man in good health.

The V gene is TRBV18, the J gene TRBJ2-7; 10 bases line up with TRBD2. Germline V CDR1 and CDR2: KGHSH, LQKENI. The CDR3 runs 15 residues. Trimming took 3 bases from V and 2 from J; bases not matched to a gene: 4. CDR3 sequence (DNA): TGTGCCAGCTCACCGACTAGCGGGCCCCCCTACGAGCAGTACTTC. Translation: CASSPTSGPPYEQYF.

V gene TRBV7-5 combines with J gene TRBJ2-7; the table's D call, TRBD2, has no DNA check behind it. TRBV7-5 is shown as a pseudogene. The CDR3 consists of 15 residues. Here the CDR3 reads CASSLADSGNYEQYF. For the CDR3, the DNA is TGTGCCAGCAGCTTAGCCGATAGCGGGAACTACGAGCAGTACTTC.

As for this clone: Other DNA sequences in the sample encode the same CDR3. V and J are TRBV7-3 and TRBJ2-7; 7 bases line up with TRBD2. Unmatched junction bases numbered 7, after V lost 5 bases and J lost 3 bases. Per the germline V gene, CDR1 is SGHTA and CDR2 is FQGTGA. This CDR3 comprises 14 residues. CDR3 DNA sequence: TGTGCCAGCAGCCTCTTCCCGGGGGGCTACGAGCAGTACTTC. This codes for CASSLFPGGYEQYF.

V usage is TRBV5-1 and J usage is TRBJ2-2; D not resolved. This CDR3 is 14 amino acids long. The germline V gene has CDR1 SGHRS and CDR2 YFSETQ. The V end lost 4 bases, the J end lost 1 base, and 8 bases lay between the germline ends. The CDR3 DNA reads TGCGCCAGCAGCAGATGGGAGAACACCGGGGAGCTGTTTTTT. It is translated as CASSRWENTGELFF.

The sample holds one count of this clone. A single base is all that separates this from a far larger clone, so a read error is likely. The chain has TRBV7-9 and TRBJ2-2; D ambiguous. V lost 8 bases, J lost 1 base, and 2 bases lay in between. The germline V gene has CDR1 SEHNR and CDR2 FQNEAQ (reference sequence). The CDR3 runs 11 residues. This CDR3 reads CASGNTGELFF. The CDR3 bases are TGTGCCAGCGGGAACACCGGGGAGCTGTTTTTT.

The V and J genes are TRBV5-1 and TRBJ1-1; D is ambiguous. Trimming left V 5 bases short and J 1 base short, with 9 bases between. CDR1 and CDR2 (germline): SGHRS, YFSETQ. The CDR3 covers 13 residues. As DNA, the CDR3 is TGCGCCAGCAGTGATATGGGGAACACTGAAGCTTTCTTT. This encodes CASSDMGNTEAFF.

The chain combines TRBV27 with TRBJ2-3, with TRBD2 matching over 8 bases. Germline-derived CDR1 and CDR2 are MNHEY and SMNVEV (reference sequence). Trimming took 1 base from V and 5 from J; bases not matched to a gene: 5. CDR3 size: 15 residues. CDR3 nucleotides: TGTGCCAGCAGTTTATACGGGAGGGAAATAGATACGCAGTATTTT. Translating gives CASSLYGREIDTQYF.

The chain recombines TRBV9 with TRBJ2-5; D gene ambiguous. This CDR3 contains 12 residues. V shed 4 bases and J shed 5 bases, with 9 bases lying between them. Germline V gene data show CDR1 as SGDLS and CDR2 as YYNGEE. The CDR3 spells CASSPSEETQYF. As DNA, the CDR3 is TGTGCCAGCAGCCCATCGGAGGAGACCCAGTACTTC.

The chain has TRBV27 and TRBJ2-7, with TRBD2 as a possible D gene (6 bases). V gave up 6 bases and J gave up 6 bases, with 18 bases separating them. Looked up from germline, CDR1 is MNHEY and CDR2 is SMNVEV (reference sequence). The length of the CDR3 is 14 residues. CDR3 loop: CASSPWGVGGEQYF. In DNA form, the CDR3 reads TGTGCCAGCAGCCCCTGGGGGGTTGGCGGCGAGCAGTACTTC.

This sequence joins TRBV12-1 and TRBJ2-7; the table's D gene call, TRBD2, was not cross checked with the DNA. TRBV12-1 is described as a pseudogene. There are 19 residues in the CDR3. In nucleotides, the CDR3 is TGTGCCAGCAGCCCCCACGGACTAGCGGGAGGGCCAACATTCTACGAGCAGTACTTC. Encoded protein: CASSPHGLAGGPTFYEQYF.

The chain couples TRBV7-2 to TRBJ2-6; no clear D. The V and J ends lost 6 bases and 0 bases respectively, with 3 bases between them. Germline V lookup: CDR1 SGHTA, CDR2 FQGNSA. The CDR3 sequence is 13 residues long. Here the CDR3 reads CASRGSGANVLTF. CDR3 nucleotide sequence: TGTGCCAGCAGGGGCTCTGGGGCCAACGTCCTGACTTTC.

V and J are TRBV19 and TRBJ2-5, with 10 positions matching TRBD1. Per the germline V gene, CDR1 is LNHDA and CDR2 is SQIVND (reference sequence). The CDR3 totals 16 residues. V was pared by 1 base and J by 5 bases, with 7 bases of the junction left unmatched. The CDR3 is CASSIGERGQGETQYF. The CDR3 DNA follows: TGTGCCAGTAGTATAGGCGAGCGGGGACAGGGGGAGACCCAGTACTTC.

V is TRBV9 and J is TRBJ2-3, with a tentative D call TRBD2 (6 bases). Per germline, CDR1 SGDLS and CDR2 YYNGEE. V was pared by 0 bases and J by 2 bases, with 10 bases between. This CDR3 has 15 residues. The CDR3 bases are TGTGCCAGCAGCGTAGACGGGGGAATCACAGATACGCAGTATTTT. Its protein product is CASSVDGGITDTQYF.

CDR3 sequence: CASSQDPGAADTQYF. The DNA for the CDR3 is TGCGCCAGCAGCCAAGATCCGGGGGCCGCAGATACGCAGTATTTT. The chain joins TRBV4-1 to TRBJ2-3; D is tentatively TRBD1 or TRBD2 (6 bases each). V lost 0 bases and J lost 4, with 11 bases in between. There are 15 residues in the CDR3. Looked up from germline, CDR1 is MGHRA and CDR2 is YSYEKL.

The chain links TRBV6-1 to TRBJ2-1; D remains unclear. Germline V gene sequence: CDR1 MNHNS, CDR2 SASEGT. The V and J ends lost 0 bases and 6 bases respectively, with 12 bases between them. This CDR3 has 15 amino acids. The CDR3 DNA sequence: TGTGCCAGCAGTGAAGCTTGGCGTCCAAGCAATGAGCAGTTCTTC. This codes for CASSEAWRPSNEQFF.

The chain has TRBV11-2 and TRBJ2-3, with 11 bases fitting TRBD2. This CDR3 is built from 17 residues. The V gene end was trimmed by 1 base and the J gene end by 0 bases; junction bases not matched to a gene: 3. CDR1 and CDR2 from the germline V gene are SGHAT and FQNNGV. CDR3 sequence: CASSLVGTSGSTDTQYF. The CDR3 bases are TGTGCCAGCAGCTTAGTAGGGACTAGCGGTAGCACAGATACGCAGTATTTT.

The gene calls are TRBV5-1 and TRBJ1-1, with D unresolved. Trimming left V 0 bases short and J 1 base short, with 10 bases between. The CDR3 extends over 15 amino acids. Germline V gene data show CDR1 as SGHRS and CDR2 as YFSETQ. The CDR3: CASSLEGRANTEAFF. CDR3 nucleotide sequence: TGCGCCAGCAGCTTGGAAGGCCGGGCGAACACTGAAGCTTTCTTT.

The chain has TRBV28 and TRBJ1-1; 7 nucleotides align to TRBD1. This CDR3 contains 13 residues. CDR1 is MDHEN and CDR2 is SYDVKM in the germline V gene. The V segment lost 2 bases and the J segment 6 bases; nucleotides outside the gene matches: 3. For the CDR3, the DNA is TGTGCCAGCAGTTTAAGTACAGGGGCTGAAGCTTTCTTT. It codes for CASSLSTGAEAFF.

V usage is TRBV7-8 and J usage is TRBJ2-5; 10 positions agree with TRBD1. The CDR3 extends over 15 amino acids. V lost 5 bases and J lost 5; bases outside the gene matches: 8. CDR1 and CDR2 (germline): SGHVS, FQNEAQ. CDR3 sequence (DNA): TGTGCCAGCAGCCCGGACAGGGGGAATAGCGAGACCCAGTACTTC. Protein sequence: CASSPDRGNSETQYF. The entire variable domain, with the rest obtained from reference TRBV7-8 and TRBJ2-5, is as follows: GAGVSQSPRYKVAKRGQDVALRCDPISGHVSLFWYQQALGQGPEFLTYFQNEAQLDKSGLPSDRFFAERPEGSVSTLKIQRTQQEDSAVYLCASSPDRGNSETQYFGPGTRLLVL.

The genes are TRBV6-5 and TRBJ2-7; 9 nucleotides match TRBD2. The germline gives CDR1 MNHEY, CDR2 SVGAGI. This CDR3 region has 16 residues. J was trimmed by 3 bases and V by 2 bases; bases with no gene match: 8. The CDR3 protein is CASSYGAGGGNYEQYF. For the CDR3, the DNA is TGTGCCAGCAGTTACGGTGCGGGAGGGGGGAACTACGAGCAGTACTTC.

The rearrangement uses TRBV7-9 and TRBJ2-7, with unresolved D. Germline CDR1 SEHNR, CDR2 FQNEAQ (reference sequence). Trimming took 0 bases from V and 6 from J, leaving 6 bases between them. The CDR3 extends over 12 amino acids. The CDR3 DNA follows: TGTGCCAGCAGCTTAGCGAAGGGCGAGCAGTACTTC. Protein product: CASSLAKGEQYF.

This sequence joins TRBV4-3 and TRBJ1-3; no reliable D call. Trimming left V 1 base short and J 1 base short, with 14 bases between. This CDR3 region has 17 residues. Germline-derived CDR1 and CDR2 are LGHNA and YSLEER. CDR3 loop: CASSQAHLTGSGNTIYF. The CDR3 DNA sequence: TGCGCCAGCAGCCAAGCCCACCTGACCGGGTCTGGAAACACCATATATTTT.

The J gene is TRBJ1-3, the V gene TRBV21-1. TRBV21-1 is tagged as a pseudogene. The CDR3 consists of 15 residues. The CDR3 nucleotides are TGTGCCAGCAGCAAAACAGGAGGCTCTGGAAACACCATATATTTT. The encoded protein is CASSKTGGSGNTIYF.

The J gene is TRBJ2-7, the V gene TRBV15; D gene uncertain. Trimming stripped 0 bases from V and 11 bases from J, with 14 bases between. Germline V gene sequence: CDR1 LNHNV, CDR2 YYDKDF (reference sequence). The CDR3 extends over 13 amino acids. The CDR3 DNA reads as TGTGCCACCAGCAGAGATCGGCACCCTGCGGAGTACTTC. Its translation: CATSRDRHPAEYF. The variable domain in full, with the rest retrieved from reference TRBV15 and TRBJ2-7, is DAMVIQNPRYQVTQFGKPVTLSCSQTLNHNVMYWYQQKSSQAPKLLFHYYDKDFNNEADTPDNFQSRRPNTSFCFLDIRSPGLGDTAMYLCATSRDRHPAEYFGPGTRLTVT.

The rearrangement links TRBV5-6 to TRBJ1-1, with 7 nucleotides matching TRBD1. Trimming took 1 base from V and 5 from J; bases not matched to a gene: 5. CDR1 and CDR2 from the germline V gene are SGHDT and YYEEEE. The CDR3 length is 14 residues. The CDR3 spells CASSLKGGWTEAFF. CDR3 bases: TGTGCCAGCAGCTTGAAAGGGGGCTGGACTGAAGCTTTCTTT.

CDR3 region: CASSPTGDTGELFF. The CDR3 bases are TGTGCCAGCAGTCCGACAGGAGACACCGGGGAGCTGTTTTTT. The rearrangement links TRBV7-2 to TRBJ2-2; possible D gene TRBD1, 6 bases. The CDR3 sequence is 14 residues long. V shed 6 bases and J shed 3 bases, with 11 bases lying between them. Germline assignment: CDR1 SGHTA and CDR2 FQGNSA.

The V call is TRBV7-8, the J call TRBJ2-3, with D possibly called TRBD1 or TRBD2 (5 bases each). V lost 4 bases, J lost 0 bases, and 11 bases lay in between. The germline gives CDR1 SGHVS, CDR2 FQNEAQ. This CDR3 has 15 residues. CDR3 sequence (DNA): TGTGCCAGCAGCTGGGGACCCGGGAGCACAGATACGCAGTATTTT. This gives the protein CASSWGPGSTDTQYF.

This clone showed up just a few times. The chain links TRBV9 to TRBJ2-7, with D perhaps matching TRBD1 or TRBD2 (5 bases each). Deletions cut 3 bases from V and 3 bases from J, with 16 bases between. The CDR3 consists of 15 residues. Per the germline V gene, CDR1 is SGDLS and CDR2 is YYNGEE. CDR3 protein: CASSAFRDPDYEQYF. The CDR3 DNA is TGTGCCAGCAGCGCATTTCGGGACCCTGACTACGAGCAGTACTTC.

The V and J genes are TRBV14 and TRBJ2-3, with 12 bases identical to TRBD2. Per the germline V gene, CDR1 is SGHDN and CDR2 is FVKESK. Trimming at V came to 4 bases and at J to 0 bases, leaving 2 bases not matched to a gene. This CDR3 contains 16 residues. In DNA form, the CDR3 reads TGTGCCAGCAGCCTCGGACTAGCGGGAAGCACAGATACGCAGTATTTT. Translation gives CASSLGLAGSTDTQYF.

In this sample, this clone turned up once. V usage is TRBV28 and J usage is TRBJ1-1; D uncertain. The germline gives CDR1 MDHEN, CDR2 SYDVKM. V gave up 4 bases and J gave up 6 bases, with 27 bases separating them. This CDR3 is built from 18 residues. CDR3 sequence: CASSYPGSRLVEVAEAFF. The CDR3 coding sequence is TGTGCCAGCAGTTACCCGGGATCCCGATTAGTTGAGGTGGCTGAAGCTTTCTTT. The entire variable domain, with the rest obtained from reference TRBV28 and TRBJ1-1, is as follows: DVKVTQSSRYLVKRTGEKVFLECVQDMDHENMFWYRQDPGLGLRLIYFSYDVKMKEKGDIPEGYSVSREKKERFSLILESASTNQTSMYLCASSYPGSRLVEVAEAFFGQGTRLTVV.

The rearrangement joins TRBV14 to TRBJ2-1; D is uncertain. V was pared by 10 bases and J by 2 bases, with 12 bases between. The CDR3 length is 13 residues. Germline CDR1 and CDR2: SGHDN and FVKESK. The CDR3 spells CANQEFAYNEQFF. In DNA, the CDR3 is TGTGCCAACCAAGAATTTGCCTACAATGAGCAGTTCTTC.

CDR3 nucleotide sequence: TGTGCCAGCAGCGGCGACAGACACGCGAACACCGGGGAGCTGTTTTTT. Translated: CASSGDRHANTGELFF. This chain connects TRBV5-5 to TRBJ2-2, with a tentative D call TRBD1 (5 bases). The CDR3 is 16 amino acids. Per germline, CDR1 SGHKS and CDR2 YYEKEE (reference sequence). V gave up 4 bases and J gave up 0 bases, with 13 bases separating them.